This is a list of T cell receptor beta chains from one sample in a study of control samples from healthy donors and cancer patients. This table comes from immunoSEQ multiplex PCR, and its TCRdb copy is limited to in-frame clones, with some not included. This table holds about 140,000 clones, around nine tenths found once. Sequencing was carried out using blood. Receptor source: a man aged 18 to 35 in good health. The CDR3 runs from the conserved cysteine through the conserved F or W. A row's size may be missing; if present it is once, few, many or a size class.

CDR3 protein: CASSEDSRYGYTF; clone size: once; V gene: TRBV5-1; CDR3 length: 13; J gene: TRBJ1-2
CDR3 protein: CASSVEPSGLGYNEQFF; clone size: NA; V gene: TRBV9; CDR3 length: 17; J gene: TRBJ2-1
CDR3 protein: CASSSLSGRSTYEQYF; clone size: NA; V gene: TRBV11-2; CDR3 length: 16; J gene: TRBJ2-7
CDR3 protein: CASSQSRLAGDNEQFF; clone size: few; V gene: TRBV4-1; CDR3 length: 16; J gene: TRBJ2-1
CDR3 protein: CASSLRGDEQFF; clone size: NA; V gene: TRBV7-9; CDR3 length: 12; J gene: TRBJ2-1
CDR3 protein: CASSPTGTSTDTQYF; clone size: few; V gene: TRBV2; CDR3 length: 15; J gene: TRBJ2-3
CDR3 protein: CASGWDLQGEDTQYF; clone size: NA; V gene: TRBV12-5; CDR3 length: 15; J gene: TRBJ2-3
CDR3 protein: CASSSVAGGLDTQYF; clone size: NA; V gene: TRBV7-6; CDR3 length: 15; J gene: TRBJ2-3
CDR3 protein: CSASDDRVRSYNSPLHF; clone size: NA; V gene: TRBV20-1; CDR3 length: 17; J gene: TRBJ1-6
CDR3 protein: CASSKGCEIRSYNSPLHF; clone size: NA; V gene: TRBV21-1; CDR3 length: 18; J gene: TRBJ1-6
CDR3 protein: CASSFEAIVAYGYTF; clone size: NA; V gene: TRBV28; CDR3 length: 15; J gene: TRBJ1-2
CDR3 protein: CASREDSNNEKLFF; clone size: NA; V gene: TRBV2; CDR3 length: 14; J gene: TRBJ1-4
CDR3 protein: CSASWGQGSSYEQYF; clone size: NA; V gene: TRBV20-1; CDR3 length: 15; J gene: TRBJ2-7
CDR3 protein: CASSFPAGMGTEAFF; clone size: NA; V gene: TRBV28; CDR3 length: 15; J gene: TRBJ1-1
CDR3 protein: CASSFRDSRMDEQFF; clone size: NA; V gene: TRBV5-1; CDR3 length: 15; J gene: TRBJ2-1
CDR3 protein: CASRSTGQETQYF; clone size: NA; V gene: TRBV5-1; CDR3 length: 13; J gene: TRBJ2-5
CDR3 protein: CASSQGVEVFTEAFF; clone size: NA; V gene: TRBV4-1; CDR3 length: 15; J gene: TRBJ1-1
CDR3 protein: CASSMGQTTGELFF; clone size: NA; V gene: TRBV11-2; CDR3 length: 14; J gene: TRBJ2-2
CDR3 protein: CASSQEVTSYEQYF; clone size: NA; V gene: TRBV3-1/TRBV3-2; CDR3 length: 14; J gene: TRBJ2-7
CDR3 protein: CASSQLRDSDEKLFF; clone size: NA; V gene: TRBV4-1; CDR3 length: 15; J gene: TRBJ1-4
CDR3 protein: CASKIWGADYGYTF; clone size: NA; V gene: TRBV2; CDR3 length: 14; J gene: TRBJ1-2
CDR3 protein: CASSPPGSGNEQFF; clone size: once; V gene: TRBV28; CDR3 length: 14; J gene: TRBJ2-1
CDR3 protein: CASSLGTGYGNTEAFF; clone size: NA; V gene: TRBV5-1; CDR3 length: 16; J gene: TRBJ1-1
CDR3 protein: CASSPTGPMEQYF; clone size: NA; V gene: TRBV11-2; CDR3 length: 13; J gene: TRBJ2-7
CDR3 protein: CAISGGQGNQPQHF; clone size: NA; V gene: TRBV10-3; CDR3 length: 14; J gene: TRBJ1-5
CDR3 protein: CASSSHSYEQYF; clone size: NA; V gene: TRBV7-9; CDR3 length: 12; J gene: TRBJ2-7
CDR3 protein: CASSQVQSVRAEAFF; clone size: once; V gene: TRBV6-2/TRBV6-3; CDR3 length: 15; J gene: TRBJ1-1
CDR3 protein: CASSYSKGNEQFF; clone size: NA; V gene: TRBV6-6; CDR3 length: 13; J gene: TRBJ2-1
CDR3 protein: CASSLDNRVGAFF; clone size: NA; V gene: TRBV7-2; CDR3 length: 13; J gene: TRBJ1-1
CDR3 protein: CASTPQLSGANVLTF; clone size: once; V gene: TRBV19; CDR3 length: 15; J gene: TRBJ2-6
CDR3 protein: CASSGLAYNEQFF; clone size: NA; V gene: TRBV5-6; CDR3 length: 13; J gene: TRBJ2-1
CDR3 protein: CASSQGGTAQSFGYTF; clone size: NA; V gene: TRBV4-1; CDR3 length: 16; J gene: TRBJ1-2
CDR3 protein: CASSPTSGGAGDTQYF; clone size: once; V gene: TRBV5-4; CDR3 length: 16; J gene: TRBJ2-3
CDR3 protein: CASSNRVYGYTF; clone size: NA; V gene: TRBV6-5; CDR3 length: 12; J gene: TRBJ1-2
CDR3 protein: CATTIGTGTNQPQHF; clone size: NA; V gene: TRBV19; CDR3 length: 15; J gene: TRBJ1-5
CDR3 protein: CASSLGRDEKLFF; clone size: NA; V gene: TRBV11-1; CDR3 length: 13; J gene: TRBJ1-4
CDR3 protein: CASHPSGSTGELFF; clone size: NA; V gene: TRBV18; CDR3 length: 14; J gene: TRBJ2-2
CDR3 protein: CASSSGTANFPYEQYF; clone size: NA; V gene: TRBV19; CDR3 length: 16; J gene: TRBJ2-7
CDR3 protein: CASSSPSLETQYF; clone size: NA; V gene: TRBV6-2/TRBV6-3; CDR3 length: 13; J gene: TRBJ2-5
CDR3 protein: CASSPQTQETQYF; clone size: few; V gene: TRBV18; CDR3 length: 13; J gene: TRBJ2-5
CDR3 protein: CASSSIRQAPTGNTIYF; clone size: few; V gene: TRBV7-9; CDR3 length: 17; J gene: TRBJ1-3
CDR3 protein: CASSPVPLGRDSYEQYF; clone size: NA; V gene: TRBV6-6; CDR3 length: 17; J gene: TRBJ2-7
CDR3 protein: CASSWGLEGSPLHF; clone size: NA; V gene: TRBV11-3; CDR3 length: 14; J gene: TRBJ1-6
CDR3 protein: CASSLYFLNVQGVYGYTF; clone size: NA; V gene: TRBV27; CDR3 length: 18; J gene: TRBJ1-2
CDR3 protein: CASSLRGGVGELFF; clone size: NA; V gene: TRBV7-2; CDR3 length: 14; J gene: TRBJ2-2
CDR3 protein: CASSFGQASNQPQHF; clone size: few; V gene: TRBV5-5; CDR3 length: 15; J gene: TRBJ1-5
CDR3 protein: CASSETGGDYGYTF; clone size: NA; V gene: TRBV9; CDR3 length: 14; J gene: TRBJ1-2
CDR3 protein: CARSSWTIGSVEETQYF; clone size: NA; V gene: TRBV7-5; CDR3 length: 17; J gene: TRBJ2-5
CDR3 protein: CASSERQLMNTEAFF; clone size: once; V gene: TRBV2; CDR3 length: 15; J gene: TRBJ1-1
CDR3 protein: CASSTRGGAFNQPQHF; clone size: NA; V gene: TRBV7-2; CDR3 length: 16; J gene: TRBJ1-5
CDR3 protein: CASSQDPGQQETQYF; clone size: NA; V gene: TRBV4-2; CDR3 length: 15; J gene: TRBJ2-5
CDR3 protein: CASSEGGERTQYF; clone size: NA; V gene: TRBV6-1; CDR3 length: 13; J gene: TRBJ2-3
CDR3 protein: CASSLAGGPHKGSPLHF; clone size: NA; V gene: TRBV5-1; CDR3 length: 17; J gene: TRBJ1-6
CDR3 protein: CASSFVNSPLHF; clone size: NA; V gene: TRBV12-3/TRBV12-4; CDR3 length: 12; J gene: TRBJ1-6
CDR3 protein: CASSLHRDQPQHF; clone size: NA; V gene: TRBV11-2; CDR3 length: 13; J gene: TRBJ1-5
CDR3 protein: CATSDSTGPYGYTF; clone size: NA; V gene: TRBV24-1; CDR3 length: 14; J gene: TRBJ1-2
CDR3 protein: CASSDVQGANQPQHF; clone size: NA; V gene: TRBV6-1; CDR3 length: 15; J gene: TRBJ1-5
CDR3 protein: CASSQGGQSELFF; clone size: NA; V gene: TRBV4-1; CDR3 length: 13; J gene: TRBJ1-4